This passage covers 17 T cell receptor beta chains from one sample sequenced in a study of OX40 agonist ivuxolimab in advanced cancers. Profiling relied on immunoSEQ multiplex PCR, and the TCRdb table lists in-frame clones only, not all of them. The table lists approximately 70,000 clones, approximately 83% of them singletons, with 1.4% in the top ten. The specimen comprised CD4+ or CD8+ T cells sorted from blood, sampled in a trial of the OX40 agonist ivuxolimab. The receptor source for this set is an adult with an advanced solid tumor such as melanoma, head and neck, liver or kidney cancer.

This chain links TRBV21-1 with TRBJ2-1; the D call TRBD2 from the table was never checked on the DNA. TRBV21-1 constitutes a pseudogene. This CDR3 spans 14 amino acids. The CDR3: CASSQRACLDEQFF. The CDR3 bases are TGTGCCAGCAGCCAGAGGGCATGCCTCGATGAGCAGTTCTTC.

CDR3 region: CASSGTGYNEQFF. The CDR3 bases are TGTGCCAGCAGTGGGACAGGGTACAATGAGCAGTTCTTC. The chain has TRBV6-1 and TRBJ2-1; 8 bases align to TRBD1. The CDR3 has 13 amino acids. V shed 4 bases and J 4 bases; nucleotides not matched to a gene: 0. The germline V gene encodes CDR1 MNHNS and CDR2 SASEGT.

J is TRBJ2-1 and V is TRBV28; the match to TRBD1 covers 12 bases. After removal of 1 base from V and 4 bases from J, the junction contained 5 bases not matched to a gene. The CDR3 is 17 residues long. The V gene's germline CDR1 is MDHEN and CDR2 SYDVKM. The CDR3 bases are TGTGCCAGCAGTTTATTATCGGGACAGGGGGCTTACAATGAGCAGTTCTTC. Translating gives CASSLLSGQGAYNEQFF. The whole variable domain, remainder taken from reference TRBV28 and TRBJ2-1, is DVKVTQSSRYLVKRTGEKVFLECVQDMDHENMFWYRQDPGLGLRLIYFSYDVKMKEKGDIPEGYSVSREKKERFSLILESASTNQTSMYLCASSLLSGQGAYNEQFFGPGTRLTVL.

V usage is TRBV4-1 and J usage is TRBJ1-3, with TRBD1 as a possible D gene (6 bases). This CDR3 spans 16 amino acids. V lost 1 base and J 2 bases, leaving 12 bases between the germline ends. CDR1 and CDR2 from the germline V gene are MGHRA and YSYEKL. CDR3 sequence (DNA): TGCGCCAGCAGCCAAGTGGAGGGACACACTGGAAACACCATATATTTT. Its translation: CASSQVEGHTGNTIYF.

This rearrangement joins TRBV6-1 to TRBJ2-5; TRBD1 is a possible D gene (5 bases). The germline CDR1 and CDR2 sequences are MNHNS and SASEGT. The CDR3 spans 15 residues. Deletions cut 5 bases from V and 1 base from J, with 14 bases between. The CDR3, as DNA: TGTGCCAGCAGTCCCCAGGGAATCACCCAAGAGACCCAGTACTTC. This translates into CASSPQGITQETQYF.

This clone was detected ten times or more. The rearrangement links TRBV15 to TRBJ1-2, with unresolved D. CDR3 length: 14 amino acids. V was pared by 0 bases and J by 8 bases, with 13 bases between. CDR1 LNHNV and CDR2 YYDKDF come from the germline V gene (reference sequence). The CDR3 reads CATSREIRQEGYTF. In DNA, the CDR3 is TGTGCCACCAGCAGAGAAATTAGGCAAGAAGGCTACACCTTC.

The J gene is TRBJ2-2, the V gene TRBV11-2, with D perhaps TRBD1 or TRBD2 (5 bases each). CDR3 size: 16 residues. The V gene's germline CDR1 is SGHAT and CDR2 FQNNGV. Trimming took 1 base from V and 0 from J, leaving 9 bases between them. The CDR3 here is CASSLVGVTNTGELFF. CDR3 nucleotide sequence: TGTGCCAGCAGCTTAGTGGGGGTCACGAACACCGGGGAGCTGTTTTTT.

V and J are TRBV10-3 and TRBJ1-1, with D unresolved. There are 14 residues in the CDR3. Germline V gene lookup returns CDR1 ENHRY and CDR2 SYGVKD. V lost 6 bases to trimming and J lost 1 base, with 12 bases between them. CDR3 sequence (DNA): TGTGCCATCAGCGTCCAAGGCCAGAACACTGAAGCTTTCTTT. It translates to CAISVQGQNTEAFF.

In its sample, this clone was seen a few times. The gene calls are TRBV5-1 and TRBJ2-2; D call uncertain. In germline, CDR1 is SGHRS, CDR2 YFSETQ. Trimming stripped 6 bases from V and 0 bases from J, with 9 bases between. The CDR3 contains 14 residues. In nucleotides, the CDR3 is TGCGCCAGCACTGAGACCGCGAACACCGGGGAGCTGTTTTTT. Translation: CASTETANTGELFF.

The chain joins TRBV6-1 to TRBJ2-5, with 8 bases fitting TRBD1. This CDR3 contains 14 residues. Losses at the gene ends were 0 bases for V and 7 bases for J; bases not matched to a gene: 4. Germline V gene data show CDR1 as MNHNS and CDR2 as SASEGT. CDR3 region: CASSEAGTGGTQYF. The DNA for the CDR3 is TGTGCCAGCAGTGAAGCGGGAACAGGGGGGACCCAGTACTTC.

This chain connects TRBV6-6 to TRBJ2-7; possible D gene TRBD1, 5 bases. The length of the CDR3 is 13 residues. CDR1 and CDR2 from the germline V gene are MNHNY and SVGAGI (reference sequence). Trimming took 6 bases from V and 8 from J, leaving 17 bases between them. CDR3 region: CASSDRQSTKQYF. CDR3 coding DNA: TGTGCCAGCAGCGACAGACAATCTACGAAGCAGTACTTC.

This rearrangement joins TRBV5-1 to TRBJ2-7; D might be TRBD1 or TRBD2, each matching 5 bases. Germline V gene data show CDR1 as SGHRS and CDR2 as YFSETQ. With 3 bases removed from V and 3 bases from J, the gap between germline ends came to 10 bases. This CDR3 has 13 residues. The CDR3 nucleotides are TGCGCCAGCAGCTGGGACGGATACTACGAGCAGTACTTC. It yields the protein CASSWDGYYEQYF.

The rearrangement uses TRBV6-5 and TRBJ2-3; the D is unclear. Between the trimmed V and J ends, which lost 4 bases and 4 bases, there was a span of 3 bases. Germline V gene sequence: CDR1 MNHEY, CDR2 SVGAGI. The CDR3 totals 11 residues. As DNA, the CDR3 is TGTGCCAGCAGTTCCCCAGATACGCAGTATTTT. Residues: CASSSPDTQYF.

J is TRBJ2-1 and V is TRBV2; 8 bases align to TRBD2. There are 13 residues in the CDR3. V lost 6 bases, J lost 8 bases, and 6 bases stayed unmatched. Per the germline V gene, CDR1 is SNHLY and CDR2 is FYNNEI. The CDR3 spells CASRGAGGDEQFF. Here the CDR3 DNA reads TGTGCCAGCAGAGGAGCCGGGGGGGATGAGCAGTTCTTC.

V gene TRBV29-1 combines with J gene TRBJ2-1; D is uncertain. Germline-derived CDR1 and CDR2 are SQVTM and ANQGSEA. V was cut by 6 bases and J by 4 bases, with 10 bases left in between. This CDR3 has 12 amino acids. The CDR3 nucleotides read TGCAGCGTCCGCGAAAGGTACAATGAGCAGTTCTTC. Translated, it gives CSVRERYNEQFF.

The V and J genes are TRBV5-1 and TRBJ2-2, with D uncertain. Germline CDR1 SGHRS, CDR2 YFSETQ. The V gene lost 1 base and the J gene lost 8 bases, with 12 bases spanning the gap. The CDR3 length is 14 residues. The DNA for the CDR3 is TGCGCCAGCAGCTTGAATACGGGTGCGGGGGAGCTGTTTTTT. Protein sequence: CASSLNTGAGELFF.

V usage is TRBV7-9 and J usage is TRBJ2-5; 11 bases align to TRBD2. This CDR3 region has 15 residues. Germline loops: CDR1 SEHNR, CDR2 FQNEAQ (reference sequence). V lost 6 bases and J lost 5; bases outside the gene matches: 8. The CDR3 nucleotides are TGTGCCAGCAGATCCAGAACTAGCGGGGGTGAGACCCAGTACTTC. Translating it yields CASRSRTSGGETQYF.